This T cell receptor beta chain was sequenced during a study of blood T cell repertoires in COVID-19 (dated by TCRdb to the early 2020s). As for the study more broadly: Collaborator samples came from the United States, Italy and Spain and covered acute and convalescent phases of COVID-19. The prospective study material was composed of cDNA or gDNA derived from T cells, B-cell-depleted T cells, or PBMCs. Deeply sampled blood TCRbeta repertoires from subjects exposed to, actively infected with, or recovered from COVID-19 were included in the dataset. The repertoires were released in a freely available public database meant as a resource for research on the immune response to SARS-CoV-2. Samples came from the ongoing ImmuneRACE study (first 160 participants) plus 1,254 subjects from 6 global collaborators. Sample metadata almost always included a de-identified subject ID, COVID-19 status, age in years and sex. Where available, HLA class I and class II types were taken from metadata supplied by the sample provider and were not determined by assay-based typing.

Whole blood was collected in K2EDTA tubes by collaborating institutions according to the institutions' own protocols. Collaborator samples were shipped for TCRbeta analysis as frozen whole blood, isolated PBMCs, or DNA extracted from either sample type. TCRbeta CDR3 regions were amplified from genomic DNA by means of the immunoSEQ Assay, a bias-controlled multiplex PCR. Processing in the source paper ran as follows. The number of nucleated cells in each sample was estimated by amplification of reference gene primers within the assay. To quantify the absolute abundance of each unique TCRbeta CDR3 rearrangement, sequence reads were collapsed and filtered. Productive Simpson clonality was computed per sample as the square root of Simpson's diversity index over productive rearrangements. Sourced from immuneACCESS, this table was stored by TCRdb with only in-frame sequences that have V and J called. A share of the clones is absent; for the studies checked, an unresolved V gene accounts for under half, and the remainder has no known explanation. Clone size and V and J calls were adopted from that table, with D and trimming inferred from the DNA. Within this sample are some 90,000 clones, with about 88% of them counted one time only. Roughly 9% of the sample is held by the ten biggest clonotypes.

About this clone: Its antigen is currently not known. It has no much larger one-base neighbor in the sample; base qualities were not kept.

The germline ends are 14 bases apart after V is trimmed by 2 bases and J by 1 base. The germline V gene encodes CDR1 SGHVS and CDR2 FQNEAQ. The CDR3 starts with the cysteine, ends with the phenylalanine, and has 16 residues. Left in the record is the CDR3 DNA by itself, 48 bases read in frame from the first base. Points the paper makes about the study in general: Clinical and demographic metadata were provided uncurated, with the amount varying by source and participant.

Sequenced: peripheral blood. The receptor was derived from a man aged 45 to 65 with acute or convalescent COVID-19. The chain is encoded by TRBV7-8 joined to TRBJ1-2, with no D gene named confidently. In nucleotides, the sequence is TGTGCCAGCAGCTTATCTGGAGTTAATGTTAACTATGGCTACACCTTC. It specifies CASSLSGVNVNYGYTF.